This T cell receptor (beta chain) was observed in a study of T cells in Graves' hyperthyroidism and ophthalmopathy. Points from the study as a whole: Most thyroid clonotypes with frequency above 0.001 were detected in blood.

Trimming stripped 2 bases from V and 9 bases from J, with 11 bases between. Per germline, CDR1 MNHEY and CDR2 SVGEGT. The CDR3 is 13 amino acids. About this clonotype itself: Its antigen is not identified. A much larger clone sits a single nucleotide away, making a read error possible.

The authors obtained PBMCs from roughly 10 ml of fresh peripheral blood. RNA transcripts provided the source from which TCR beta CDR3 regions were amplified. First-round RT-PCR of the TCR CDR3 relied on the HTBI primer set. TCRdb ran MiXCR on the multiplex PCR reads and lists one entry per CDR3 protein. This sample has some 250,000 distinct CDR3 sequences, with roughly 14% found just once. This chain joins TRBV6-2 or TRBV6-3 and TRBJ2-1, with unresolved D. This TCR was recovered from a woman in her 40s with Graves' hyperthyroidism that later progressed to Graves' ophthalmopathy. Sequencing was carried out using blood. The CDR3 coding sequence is TGTGCCAGCAGTTACGCGACGGAAGGTGAGCAGTTCTTC. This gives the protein CASSYATEGEQFF.